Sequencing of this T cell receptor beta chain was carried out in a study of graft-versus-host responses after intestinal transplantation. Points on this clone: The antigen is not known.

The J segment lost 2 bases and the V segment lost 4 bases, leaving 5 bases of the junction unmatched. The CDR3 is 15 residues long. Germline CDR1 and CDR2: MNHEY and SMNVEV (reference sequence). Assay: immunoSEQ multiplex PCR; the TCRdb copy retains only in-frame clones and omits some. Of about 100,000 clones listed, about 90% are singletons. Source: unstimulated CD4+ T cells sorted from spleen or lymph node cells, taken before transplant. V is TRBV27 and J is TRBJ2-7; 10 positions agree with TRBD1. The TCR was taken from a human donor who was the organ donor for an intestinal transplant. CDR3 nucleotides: TGTGCCAGCAGTTGGACAGGGGGGCAACCCTACGAGCAGTACTTC. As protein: CASSWTGGQPYEQYF.